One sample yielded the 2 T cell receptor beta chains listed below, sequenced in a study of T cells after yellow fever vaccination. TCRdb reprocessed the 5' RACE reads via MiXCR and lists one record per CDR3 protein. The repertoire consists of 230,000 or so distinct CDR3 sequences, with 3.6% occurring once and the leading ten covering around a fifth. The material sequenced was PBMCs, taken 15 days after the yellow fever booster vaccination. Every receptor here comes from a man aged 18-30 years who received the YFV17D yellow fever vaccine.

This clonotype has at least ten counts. The CDR3 region is CASSRPGQGNQPQHF. The DNA of the CDR3 is TGTGCCAGTAGTAGACCGGGACAGGGAAATCAGCCCCAGCATTTT. The chain employs TRBV19 and TRBJ1-5; 9 bases map to TRBD1. Germline CDR1 and CDR2: LNHDA and SQIVND (reference sequence). The CDR3 has 15 residues. The ends lost 4 bases at V and 4 bases at J; junction bases unmatched: 5.

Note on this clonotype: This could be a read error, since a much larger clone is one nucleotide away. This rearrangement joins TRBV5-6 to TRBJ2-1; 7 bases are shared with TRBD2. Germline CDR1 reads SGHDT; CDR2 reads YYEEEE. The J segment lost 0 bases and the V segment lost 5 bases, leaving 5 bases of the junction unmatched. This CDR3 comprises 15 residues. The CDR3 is CASRTGTTSYNEQFF. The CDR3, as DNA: TGTGCCAGCAGGACCGGGACTACCTCCTACAATGAGCAGTTCTTC.